The rows below give T cell receptor beta chains drawn from one sample of a study of blood T cell repertoires in COVID-19. Assay used: immunoSEQ multiplex PCR; TCRdb lists only in-frame clones, some missing. The sample has approximately 200,000 clones; about four fifths are singletons. Sequenced: PBMCs or T cells enriched from blood (not recorded which). The receptors derive from a woman between 40 and 55 years old with acute COVID-19. CDR3s include the opening cysteine and the closing phenylalanine or tryptophan.

CASSRTGEETQYF	TRBV19	TRBJ2-5
CSVARQNTDTQYF	TRBV29-1	TRBJ2-3
CAVGSSYEQYF	TRBV28	TRBJ2-7
CASSERGGDNYEQYF	TRBV6-1	TRBJ2-7
CASSTYYSGDHYGYTF	TRBV7-2	TRBJ1-2
CASSHSGGNTIYF	TRBV4-1	TRBJ1-3
CASSFSSFRGQFGGETQYF	TRBV7-2	TRBJ2-5
CASSGQGNSGANVLTF	TRBV6-2/TRBV6-3	TRBJ2-6
CASSYSSPGELFF	TRBV6-2/TRBV6-3	TRBJ2-2
CASSQELARGQFF	TRBV14	TRBJ2-1
CASSVALAGVGLFF	TRBV9	TRBJ2-1
CASSFTGNQPQHF	TRBV27	TRBJ1-5
CASSDDLEGGRGSQYF	TRBV7-9	TRBJ2-5
CATQTGGETQYF	TRBV10-3	TRBJ2-5
CASSPWRNEQYF	TRBV2	TRBJ2-7
CASSLVLSGLKGYTF	TRBV7-2	TRBJ1-2
CASSLRGTGGDTQYF	TRBV28	TRBJ2-3
CASSYREVNYGYTF	TRBV5-5	TRBJ1-2
CASSESIGVTEAFF	TRBV2	TRBJ1-1
CASSILSQDYSNQPQHF	TRBV19	TRBJ1-5
CASSGDRDSGANVLTF	TRBV6-4	TRBJ2-6
CASSGGTGRGTYEQYF	TRBV5-1	TRBJ2-7
CASSNLAGHDTQYF	TRBV19	TRBJ2-3
CASSPTGQPYEQYF	TRBV18	TRBJ2-7
CASSSQGWETQYF	TRBV7-9	TRBJ2-5
CASSTGTGKDPNYGYTF	TRBV5-1	TRBJ1-2
CASSLQGWGSPLHF	TRBV5-4	TRBJ1-6
CASSLDRTSGNTIYF	TRBV18	TRBJ1-3
CATTEGQGNTEAFF	TRBV15	TRBJ1-1
CASSDSTGRVSPLHF	TRBV6-4	TRBJ1-6
CASRRGSQETQYF	TRBV19	TRBJ2-5
CASSSPGTSGLGELFF	TRBV5-1	TRBJ2-2
CASSPSYYGYTF	TRBV14	TRBJ1-2